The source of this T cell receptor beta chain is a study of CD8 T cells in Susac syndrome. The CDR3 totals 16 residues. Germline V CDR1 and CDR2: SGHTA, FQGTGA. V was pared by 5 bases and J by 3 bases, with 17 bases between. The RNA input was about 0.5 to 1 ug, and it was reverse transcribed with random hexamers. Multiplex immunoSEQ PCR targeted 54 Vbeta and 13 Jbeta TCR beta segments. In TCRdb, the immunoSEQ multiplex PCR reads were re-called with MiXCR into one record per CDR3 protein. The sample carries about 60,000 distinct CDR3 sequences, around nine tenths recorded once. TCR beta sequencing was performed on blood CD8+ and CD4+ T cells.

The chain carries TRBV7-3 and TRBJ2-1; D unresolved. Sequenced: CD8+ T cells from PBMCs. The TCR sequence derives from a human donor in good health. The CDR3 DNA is TGTGCCAGCAGCCCACCCCCCGGCCTCTACTACAATGAGCAGTTCTTC. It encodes CASSPPPGLYYNEQFF.